This TCR beta chain was found in a study of blood T cell repertoires in COVID-19. Study-wide context: Acute and convalescent COVID-19 samples came from the United States, Italy and Spain. T cells, B-cell-depleted T cells, or PBMCs provided the cDNA or gDNA that served as material.

Using immunoSEQ multiplex PCR, the repertoire was profiled, and TCRdb retains in-frame clones only, with some absent. The table has 200,000 or so clones, about 88% seen once; the top ten hold roughly a sixth. Recruited during active infection, patients (from Seattle) were subsequently followed longitudinally. CDR3 length equals 14 residues. After removal of 3 bases from V and 4 bases from J, the junction contained 6 bases not matched to a gene. The germline CDR1 and CDR2 sequences are SNHLY and FYNNEI. This clonotype originated in a man in his forties or fifties with COVID-19, enrolled during active disease. The sequenced sample was peripheral blood. The rearrangement links TRBV2 to TRBJ2-7; 7 positions agree with TRBD1. The CDR3 nucleotides read TGTGCCAGCAGTGAGGGACAGCAAGTATACGAGCAGTACTTC. This translates into CASSEGQQVYEQYF.